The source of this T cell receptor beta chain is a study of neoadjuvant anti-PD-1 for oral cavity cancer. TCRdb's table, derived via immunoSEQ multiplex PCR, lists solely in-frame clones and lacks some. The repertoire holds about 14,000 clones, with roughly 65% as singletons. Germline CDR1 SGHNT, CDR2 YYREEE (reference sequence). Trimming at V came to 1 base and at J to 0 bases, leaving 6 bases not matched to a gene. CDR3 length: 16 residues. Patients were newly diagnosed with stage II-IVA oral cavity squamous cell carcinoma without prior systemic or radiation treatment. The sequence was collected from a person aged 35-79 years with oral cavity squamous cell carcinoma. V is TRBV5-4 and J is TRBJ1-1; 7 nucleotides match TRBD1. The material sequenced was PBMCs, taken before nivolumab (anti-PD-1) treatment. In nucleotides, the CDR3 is TGTGCCAGCAGCTTGCCGCGACAGGGTATGAACACTGAAGCTTTCTTT. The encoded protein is CASSLPRQGMNTEAFF.